The 13 T cell receptor beta chains below all came from one sample that was sequenced in a study of TIL therapy for anti-PD-1-resistant metastatic lung cancer. This was the immunoSEQ v3 assay. Sequencing used immunoSEQ multiplex PCR; TCRdb keeps in-frame clones, though not all of them. Of about 59,000 clones listed, less than 85% are singletons. Sample time point: pre-treatment sample, taken before nivolumab and TIL therapy. This specimen was blood, taken at baseline. All receptors come from a person aged 25-79 years with non-small cell lung cancer.

This chain uses TRBV7-2 with TRBJ1-6, with D maybe TRBD1 (5 bases). CDR1 and CDR2 (germline): SGHTA, FQGNSA. The CDR3 is 15 amino acids. The V end was cut by 5 bases, the J end by 5 bases, with 13 bases between. The CDR3 DNA reads TGTGCCAGCAGCATTAACAGGCCCCATAATTCACCCCTCCACTTT. This sequence encodes CASSINRPHNSPLHF.

This clone is a singleton in its sample. The chain has TRBV30 and TRBJ2-5, with D possibly being TRBD2 (7 bases). The CDR3 sequence is 16 residues long. The V gene's germline CDR1 is GTSNPN and CDR2 SVGIG (reference sequence). The germline V and J ends were trimmed by 2 bases and 6 bases, with 22 bases remaining between them. CDR3 in DNA: TGTGCCTGGAGTCCTCCCATCGAGGGGGGGAAAAAGACCCAGTACTTC. Its protein is CAWSPPIEGGKKTQYF.

The chain is built from TRBV28 and TRBJ2-7; 10 bases are shared with TRBD1. This CDR3 comprises 14 residues. Germline V gene lookup returns CDR1 MDHEN and CDR2 SYDVKM. Trimming took 8 bases from V and 3 from J; bases not matched to a gene: 7. CDR3 coding DNA: TGTGCCAGCTTGCCTGGGGACAGGGGCTACGAGCAGTACTTC. This translates into CASLPGDRGYEQYF.

The chain joins TRBV19 to TRBJ1-2; D uncertain. V was pared by 3 bases and J by 7 bases, with 6 bases between. The CDR3 is made up of 11 amino acids. Germline V gives CDR1 LNHDA, CDR2 SQIVND (reference sequence). The CDR3: CASSIYGGYTF. The DNA for the CDR3 is TGTGCCAGTAGTATCTATGGTGGCTACACCTTC.

This clone was seen a single time. The chain joins TRBV28 to TRBJ2-7, with unresolved D. This CDR3 is 15 amino acids long. CDR1 and CDR2 from the germline V gene are MDHEN and SYDVKM. The V gene lost 2 bases and the J gene lost 0 bases, with 11 bases spanning the gap. The CDR3 is CASSLRAPTSYEQYF. Here the CDR3 DNA reads TGTGCCAGCAGTTTAAGAGCGCCAACCTCCTACGAGCAGTACTTC.

This clone was observed once. As DNA, the CDR3 is TGTGCCAGTAGTACGGGGACTAGATACAACGGGGAGCTGTTTTTT. Protein: CASSTGTRYNGELFF. The rearrangement joins TRBV19 to TRBJ2-2; 8 bases agree with TRBD2. V dropped 4 bases and J dropped 7; count of bases not matched to a gene: 8. The CDR3 runs 15 residues. The germline V gene encodes CDR1 LNHDA and CDR2 SQIVND (reference sequence). Combining the CDR3 with reference TRBV19 and TRBJ2-2 gives the whole variable domain DGGITQSPKYLFRKEGQNVTLSCEQNLNHDAMYWYRQDPGQGLRLIYYSQIVNDFQKGDIAEGYSVSREKKESFPLTVTSAQKNPTAFYLCASSTGTRYNGELFFGEGSRLTVL.

This clone has more than one count but fewer than ten. The rearrangement links TRBV7-9 to TRBJ1-1; tentatively, D is TRBD1 (5 bases). The length of the CDR3 is 12 residues. Trimming left V 6 bases short and J 5 bases short, with 10 bases between. Per germline, CDR1 SEHNR and CDR2 FQNEAQ (reference sequence). The CDR3 sequence is CASSIGGTEAFF. As DNA, the CDR3 is TGTGCCAGCAGTATCGGGGGGACTGAAGCTTTCTTT. Looking up the rest from reference TRBV7-9 and TRBJ1-1 gives the full variable domain: DTGVSQNPRHKITKRGQNVTFRCDPISEHNRLYWYRQTLGQGPEFLTYFQNEAQLEKSRLLSDRFSAERPKGSFSTLEIQRTEQGDSAMYLCASSIGGTEAFFGQGTRLTVV.

This clone was seen a single time. J is TRBJ1-2 and V is TRBV19; a weak D match, TRBD1 (6 bases). V lost 5 bases and J 6 bases, leaving 13 bases between the germline ends. CDR1 and CDR2 from the germline V gene are LNHDA and SQIVND (reference sequence). The CDR3 spans 13 residues. The CDR3 reads CASSYNRVNGYTF. For the CDR3, the DNA is TGTGCCAGTAGTTACAACAGGGTTAATGGCTACACCTTC.

The V call is TRBV30, the J call TRBJ2-7; 10 positions match TRBD2. The germline V gene has CDR1 GTSNPN and CDR2 SVGIG (reference sequence). CDR3 length: 14 amino acids. The trim removed 3 bases at V and 4 bases at J, leaving 6 bases unmatched. CDR3 in amino acids: CAWRVSGRGYEQYF. CDR3 sequence (DNA): TGTGCCTGGAGGGTGAGCGGGAGGGGTTACGAGCAGTACTTC.

This clone is a singleton in its sample. V gene TRBV5-1 combines with J gene TRBJ2-2; D remains ambiguous. CDR3 size: 14 residues. V dropped 4 bases and J dropped 7 bases, with 14 bases sitting between them. CDR1 is SGHRS and CDR2 is YFSETQ in the germline V gene. This CDR3 is CASSETSSNGELFF. The CDR3 region has the DNA TGCGCCAGCAGCGAGACATCAAGTAACGGGGAGCTGTTTTTT.

This sequence joins TRBV28 and TRBJ2-7, with 7 positions matching TRBD2. The CDR3 is 14 residues long. Germline V lookup: CDR1 MDHEN, CDR2 SYDVKM. The trim removed 2 bases at V and 4 bases at J, leaving 5 bases unmatched. DNA of the CDR3: TGTGCCAGCAGTTTAAATCAGGGAGGGTACGAGCAGTACTTC. Translation: CASSLNQGGYEQYF.

This chain connects TRBV12-5 to TRBJ2-3, with D possibly TRBD2 on 6 matching bases. CDR1 is LGHNT, CDR2 FRNRAP, per germline. The CDR3 totals 13 residues. V lost 2 bases to trimming and J lost 7 bases, with 10 bases between them. CDR3 nucleotides: TGTGCTAGTGGTTTGATCGGGGGTCATACGCAGTATTTT. It translates to CASGLIGGHTQYF.

This clone has only a few counts. This chain links TRBV6-5 with TRBJ2-7, with 8 bases identical to TRBD1. V lost 8 bases, J lost 3 bases, and 3 bases stayed unmatched. The CDR3 runs 12 residues. Looked up from germline, CDR1 is MNHEY and CDR2 is SVGAGI. The CDR3 DNA reads TGTGCCAGCGAGGGACAGGACTACGAGCAGTACTTC. Translation: CASEGQDYEQYF.